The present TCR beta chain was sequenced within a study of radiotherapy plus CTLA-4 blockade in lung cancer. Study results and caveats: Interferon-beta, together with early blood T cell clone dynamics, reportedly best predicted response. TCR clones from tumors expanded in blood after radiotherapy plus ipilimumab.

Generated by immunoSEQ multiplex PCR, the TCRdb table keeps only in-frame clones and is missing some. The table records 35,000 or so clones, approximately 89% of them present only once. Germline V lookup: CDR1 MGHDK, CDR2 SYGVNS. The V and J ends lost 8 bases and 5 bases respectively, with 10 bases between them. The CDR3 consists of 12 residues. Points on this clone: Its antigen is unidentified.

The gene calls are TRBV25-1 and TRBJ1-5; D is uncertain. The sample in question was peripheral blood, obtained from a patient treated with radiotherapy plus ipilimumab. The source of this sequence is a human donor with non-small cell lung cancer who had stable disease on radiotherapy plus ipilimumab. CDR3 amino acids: CASGLRDQPQHF. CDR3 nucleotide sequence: TGTGCCAGCGGACTAAGGGATCAGCCCCAGCATTTT.